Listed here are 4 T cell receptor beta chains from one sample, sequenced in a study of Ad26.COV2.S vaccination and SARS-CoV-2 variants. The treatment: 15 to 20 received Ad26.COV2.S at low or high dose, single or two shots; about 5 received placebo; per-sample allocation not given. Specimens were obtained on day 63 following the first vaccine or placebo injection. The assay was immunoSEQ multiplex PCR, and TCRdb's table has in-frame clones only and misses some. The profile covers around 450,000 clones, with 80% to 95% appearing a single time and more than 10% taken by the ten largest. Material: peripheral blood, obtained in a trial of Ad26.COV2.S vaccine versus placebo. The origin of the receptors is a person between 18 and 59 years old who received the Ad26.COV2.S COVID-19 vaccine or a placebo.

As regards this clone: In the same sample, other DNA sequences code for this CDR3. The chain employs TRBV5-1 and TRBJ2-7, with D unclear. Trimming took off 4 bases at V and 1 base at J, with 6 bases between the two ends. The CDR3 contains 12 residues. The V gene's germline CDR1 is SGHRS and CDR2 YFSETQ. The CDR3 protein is CASSLPSYEQYF. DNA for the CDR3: TGCGCCAGCAGCCTACCTTCCTACGAGCAGTACTTC.

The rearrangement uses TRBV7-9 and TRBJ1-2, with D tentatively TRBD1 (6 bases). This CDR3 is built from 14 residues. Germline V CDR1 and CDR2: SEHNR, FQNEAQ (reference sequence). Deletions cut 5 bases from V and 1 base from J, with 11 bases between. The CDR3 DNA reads TGTGCCAGCAGCGACAGGAACTTTAACTATGGCTACACCTTC. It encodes CASSDRNFNYGYTF.

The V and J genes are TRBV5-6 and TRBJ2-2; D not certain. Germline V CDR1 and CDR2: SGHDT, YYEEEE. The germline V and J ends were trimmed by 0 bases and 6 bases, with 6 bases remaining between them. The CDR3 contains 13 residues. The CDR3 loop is CASSLVQPGELFF. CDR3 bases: TGTGCCAGCAGCTTGGTACAGCCCGGGGAGCTGTTTTTT.

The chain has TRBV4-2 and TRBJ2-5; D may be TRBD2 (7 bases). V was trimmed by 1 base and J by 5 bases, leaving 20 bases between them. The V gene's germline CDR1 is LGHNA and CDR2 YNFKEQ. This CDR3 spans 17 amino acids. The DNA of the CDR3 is TGTGCCAGCAGCCAAGTTGGGGGGGCGGGAGCCCGGGAGACCCAGTACTTC. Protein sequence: CASSQVGGAGARETQYF.